This is a list of T cell receptor beta chains from one sample in a study of technical replicates of blood from several donors. Repertoires were generated with immunoSEQ multiplex PCR, while TCRdb's copy carries only in-frame clones and drops some. Here the sample spans about 66,000 clones, roughly 88% being singletons. Sequences were obtained from PBMCs. These receptors were collected from a human donor in good health. Some clones in this sample may be carry-over from other donors' samples. Each CDR3 is given with its conserved first and last residue. The D gene is left open where the match is weak. Clone size is stated in some rows and not others, as once, few, many or a class when expanded.

TRBJ1-1 | - | TRBD1 | TRBV4-3 | TGCGCCAGCAGCCAAGAACCAGGGGGTCTGGCTGAAGCTTTCTTT | CASSQEPGGLAEAFF
TRBJ2-3 | - | TRBD2 | TRBV27 | TGTGCCAGCAGTCTTCGACTAGCGGCTACATTCACAGATACGCAGTATTTT | CASSLRLAATFTDTQYF
TRBJ2-3 | - | - | TRBV7-9 | TGTGCCAGCAGCTTATCAGGGGCGGGTTTGTATTTT | CASSLSGAGLYF
TRBJ1-3 | - | - | TRBV13 | TGTGCCAGCAGCCCCCACGGGGGGGGAGGAAACACCATATATTTT | CASSPHGGGGNTIYF
TRBJ2-1 | - | TRBD2 | TRBV6-1 | TGTGCCAGCAGTGCTTCACTAGCGAGCTCCTACAATGAGCAGTTCTTC | CASSASLASSYNEQFF
TRBJ1-1 | - | - | TRBV11-3 | TGTGCCAGCAGCTTTACAGGGAACACTGAAGCTTTCTTT | CASSFTGNTEAFF
TRBJ2-7 | few | TRBD2 | TRBV5-1 | TGCGCCAGCAGCGTCGGGGGAGCGGGGGCATCCGGCGAGCAGTACTTC | CASSVGGAGASGEQYF
TRBJ2-5 | once | TRBD1 | TRBV5-1 | TGCGCCAGCAGCACGCAGGTCAGGGGGCCCGAGACCCAGTACTTC | CASSTQVRGPETQYF
TRBJ1-3 | - | - | TRBV4-1 | TGCGCCAGCAGCCGGGCGGGGAGCTCTGGAAACACCATATATTTT | CASSRAGSSGNTIYF
TRBJ1-2 | - | - | TRBV19 | TGTGCCAGTAGTATAATGGGGAGAACTAACTATGGCTACACCTTC | CASSIMGRTNYGYTF
TRBJ2-1 | - | - | TRBV5-6 | TGTGCCAGCAGCAGCTCCGGGAGCCAATACAATGAGCAGTTCTTC | CASSSSGSQYNEQFF
TRBJ2-7 | many | TRBD1 | TRBV7-7 | TGTGCCAGCAGCTTGACTCAGGGGGCAGGGCAGTACTTC | CASSLTQGAGQYF
TRBJ2-1 | once | - | TRBV7-2 | TGTGCCAGCAGCTCGACACGGAGGGAGCAGTTCTTC | CASSSTRREQFF
TRBJ2-3 | - | TRBD2 | TRBV12-5 | TGTGCTAGTGGCCCCGGGACTAGCGCTGCTGTCGATACGCAGTATTTT | CASGPGTSAAVDTQYF
TRBJ1-1 | - | TRBD1 | TRBV7-3 | TGTGCCAGCAGCTTAACGGGACAGGGGAGGACGGCTTTCTTT | CASSLTGQGRTAFF
TRBJ2-5 | - | TRBD2 | TRBV5-5 | TGTGCCAGCAGCGGCGGGACTAGCGGGAGGTCAGAGACCCAGTACTTC | CASSGGTSGRSETQYF
TRBJ2-6 | few | TRBD1 | TRBV9 | TGTGCCAGCAGCGTTGGAACGGGACAGGCCCGTACTGGGGCCAACGTCCTGACTTTC | CASSVGTGQARTGANVLTF
TRBJ1-5 | - | - | TRBV7-2 | TGTGCCAGCAGACGGGAGGATAGCAATCAGCCCCAGCATTTT | CASRREDSNQPQHF
TRBJ1-2 | - | TRBD1 | TRBV11-2 | TGTGCCAGCAGCCCGGACAGGGGGCTTGATGGCTACACCTTC | CASSPDRGLDGYTF
TRBJ2-7 | - | - | TRBV11-2 | TGTGCCAGCAGCTCAGCCTACGAGCAGTACTTC | CASSSAYEQYF
TRBJ2-7 | - | TRBD2 | TRBV4-1 | TGCGCCAGCAGCCAAGAGGGGCTAGCGGGAGGAGCCTACGAGCAGTACTTC | CASSQEGLAGGAYEQYF
TRBJ1-1 | - | TRBD1 | TRBV5-6 | TGTGCCAGCACCGAGACAGGGGCGGGGAACACTGAAGCTTTCTTT | CASTETGAGNTEAFF
TRBJ1-1 | - | - | TRBV7-8 | TGTGCCAGCAGCTTACCCGGGCGGTCGGGAATGAACACTGAAGCTTTCTTT | CASSLPGRSGMNTEAFF
TRBJ2-2 | - | - | TRBV6-5 | TGTGCCAGCAGTTACTCTGGCGGGCCAAAGGATCGGGAGCTGTTTTTT | CASSYSGGPKDRELFF
TRBJ1-1 | few | - | TRBV9 | TGTGCCAGCAGCGTTTCAGGGGTTGCGAACACTGAAGCTTTCTTT | CASSVSGVANTEAFF
TRBJ1-5 | - | - | TRBV19 | TGTGCCAGTAGTTCCCTGGAACAGCCTAATCAGCCCCAGCATTTT | CASSSLEQPNQPQHF
TRBJ2-5 | - | TRBD1 | TRBV7-9 | TGTGCCACCCCCGGGAGGACAGGGGGTAAAGAGACCCAGTACTTC | CATPGRTGGKETQYF
TRBJ1-2 | once | TRBD1 | TRBV27 | TGTGCCAGCAGTTTATCCGGACAGGGAGTGGGCGGCTACACCTTC | CASSLSGQGVGGYTF
TRBJ2-1 | - | - | TRBV27 | TGTGCCAGCAGTTTATCGACAGTGAGCTCCTACAATGAGCAGTTCTTC | CASSLSTVSSYNEQFF
TRBJ2-5 | - | - | TRBV27 | TGTGCCAGCAGTTCTCTCGATATTGAGCGGGGGGACAGGGAGACCCAGTACTTC | CASSSLDIERGDRETQYF
TRBJ2-7 | once | TRBD1 | TRBV7-9 | TGTGCCAGCAGCTTACCCGGGACAGGGATATACGAGCAGTACTTC | CASSLPGTGIYEQYF
TRBJ2-7 | - | TRBD2 | TRBV11-2 | TGTGCCAGCAGCTTAGTGGGGACTAGCTATTACGAGCAGTACTTC | CASSLVGTSYYEQYF
TRBJ2-3 | - | TRBD2 | TRBV6-4 | TGTGCCAGCAGCCCGACTAGCGGGAGCTCCGATACGCAGTATTTT | CASSPTSGSSDTQYF
TRBJ2-7 | - | - | TRBV5-3 | TGTGCCAGAAGCTTCCGAAGGAGTTTCGGTACGGCCTGGGACGAGCAGTACTTC | CARSFRRSFGTAWDEQYF
TRBJ2-1 | - | TRBD2 | TRBV2 | TGTGCCAGCAGTGATGCGCCTAGCGGGGGGGACGAGCAGTTCTTC | CASSDAPSGGDEQFF
TRBJ2-2 | - | TRBD2 | TRBV4-1 | TGCGCCAGCAGCCAAGGGGTTAGCGGGGACACCGGGGAGCTGTTTTTT | CASSQGVSGDTGELFF
TRBJ2-3 | - | - | TRBV2 | TGTGCCGGCGGGACAGAAAGCACAGATACGCAGTATTTT | CAGGTESTDTQYF
TRBJ2-5 | - | TRBD1 | TRBV29-1 | TGCAGCGTTGATCGGACAGGGAGCATGGAGACCCAGTACTTC | CSVDRTGSMETQYF
TRBJ2-5 | - | TRBD2 | TRBV19 | TGTGCCAGTCCTAGCGGGGGACAAGAGACCCAGTACTTC | CASPSGGQETQYF
TRBJ2-3 | few | - | TRBV15 | TGTGCCACCAGCAGAGATCGGACAGATACGCAGTATTTT | CATSRDRTDTQYF
TRBJ2-7 | once | TRBD1 | TRBV19 | TGTGCCAGTAGTCCCCGGGACAGGGGCCACGAGCAGTACTTC | CASSPRDRGHEQYF
TRBJ2-1 | - | - | TRBV9 | TGTGCCAGCAGCGCGTCTGGGACACAATCCTACAATGAGCAGTTCTTC | CASSASGTQSYNEQFF